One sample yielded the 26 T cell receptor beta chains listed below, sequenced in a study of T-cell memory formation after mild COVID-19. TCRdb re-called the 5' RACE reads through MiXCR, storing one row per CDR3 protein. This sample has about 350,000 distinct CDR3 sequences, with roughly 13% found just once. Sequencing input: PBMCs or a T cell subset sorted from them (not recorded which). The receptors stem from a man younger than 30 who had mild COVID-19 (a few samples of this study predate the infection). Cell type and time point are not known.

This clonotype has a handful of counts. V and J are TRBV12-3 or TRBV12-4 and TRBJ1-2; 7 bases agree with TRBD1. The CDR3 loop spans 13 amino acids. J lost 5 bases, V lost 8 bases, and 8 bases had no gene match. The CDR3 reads CASAPGTAYGYTF. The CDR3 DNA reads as TGTGCCAGCGCCCCGGGGACAGCTTATGGCTACACCTTC.

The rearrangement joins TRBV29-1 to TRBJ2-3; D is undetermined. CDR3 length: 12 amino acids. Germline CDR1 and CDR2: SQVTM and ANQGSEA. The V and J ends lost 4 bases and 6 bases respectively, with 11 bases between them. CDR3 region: CSVVVRLDTQYF. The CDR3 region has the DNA TGCAGCGTTGTGGTTAGATTGGATACGCAGTATTTT.

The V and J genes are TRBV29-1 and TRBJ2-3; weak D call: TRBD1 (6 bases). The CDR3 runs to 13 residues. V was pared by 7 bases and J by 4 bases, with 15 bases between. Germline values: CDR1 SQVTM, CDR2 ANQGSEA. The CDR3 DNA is TGCAGCGCAATCTACAGGGAAGCAGATACGCAGTATTTT. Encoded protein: CSAIYREADTQYF.

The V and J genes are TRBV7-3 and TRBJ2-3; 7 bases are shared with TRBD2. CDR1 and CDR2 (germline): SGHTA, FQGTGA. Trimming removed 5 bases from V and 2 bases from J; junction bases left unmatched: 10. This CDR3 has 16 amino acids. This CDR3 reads CASSTRGGGNTDTQYF. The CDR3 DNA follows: TGTGCCAGCAGCACCCGGGGCGGGGGTAACACAGATACGCAGTATTTT.

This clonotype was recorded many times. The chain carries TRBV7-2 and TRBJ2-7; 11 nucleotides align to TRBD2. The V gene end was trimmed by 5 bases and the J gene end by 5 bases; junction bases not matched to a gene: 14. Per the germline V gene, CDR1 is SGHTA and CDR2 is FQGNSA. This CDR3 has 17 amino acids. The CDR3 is CASSTHSSGGYGNEQYF. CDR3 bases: TGTGCCAGCAGCACCCATTCTAGCGGGGGGTATGGGAACGAGCAGTACTTC. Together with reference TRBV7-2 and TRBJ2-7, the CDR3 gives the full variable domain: GAGVSQSPSNKVTEKGKDVELRCDPISGHTALYWYRQSLGQGLEFLIYFQGNSAPDKSGLPSDRFSAERTGGSVSTLTIQRTQQEDSAVYLCASSTHSSGGYGNEQYFGPGTRLTVT.

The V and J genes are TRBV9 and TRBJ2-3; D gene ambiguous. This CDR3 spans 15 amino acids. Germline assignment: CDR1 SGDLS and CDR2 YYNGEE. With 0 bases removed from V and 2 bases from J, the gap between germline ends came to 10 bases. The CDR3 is CASSVGVSFTDTQYF. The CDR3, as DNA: TGTGCCAGCAGCGTAGGGGTTAGCTTCACAGATACGCAGTATTTT. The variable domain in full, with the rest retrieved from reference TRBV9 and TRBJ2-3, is DSGVTQTPKHLITATGQRVTLRCSPRSGDLSVYWYQQSLDQGLQFLIQYYNGEERAKGNILERFSAQQFPDLHSELNLSSLELGDSALYFCASSVGVSFTDTQYFGPGTRLTVL.

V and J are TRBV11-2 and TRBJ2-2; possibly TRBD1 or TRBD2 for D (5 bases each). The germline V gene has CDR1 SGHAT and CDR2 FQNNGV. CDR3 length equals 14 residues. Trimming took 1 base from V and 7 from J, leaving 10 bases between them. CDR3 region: CASSLAGAVGELFF. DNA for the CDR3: TGTGCCAGCAGCTTAGCCGGGGCGGTCGGGGAGCTGTTTTTT. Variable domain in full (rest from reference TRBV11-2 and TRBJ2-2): EAGVAQSPRYKIIEKRQSVAFWCNPISGHATLYWYQQILGQGPKLLIQFQNNGVVDDSQLPKDRFSAERLKGVDSTLKIQPAKLEDSAVYLCASSLAGAVGELFFGEGSRLTVL.

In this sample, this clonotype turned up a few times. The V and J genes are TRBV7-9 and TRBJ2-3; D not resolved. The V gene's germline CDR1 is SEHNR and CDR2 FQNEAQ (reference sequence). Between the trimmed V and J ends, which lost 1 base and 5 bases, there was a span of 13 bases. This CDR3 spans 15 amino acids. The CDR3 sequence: CASSLVSQVGDTQYF. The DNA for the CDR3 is TGTGCCAGCAGCTTAGTATCTCAGGTGGGAGATACGCAGTATTTT.

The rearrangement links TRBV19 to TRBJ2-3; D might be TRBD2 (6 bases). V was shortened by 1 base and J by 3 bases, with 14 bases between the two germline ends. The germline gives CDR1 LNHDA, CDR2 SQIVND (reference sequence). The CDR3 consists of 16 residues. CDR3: CASSIVGDSGTDTQYF. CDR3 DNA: TGTGCCAGTAGTATAGTCGGAGACAGCGGGACAGATACGCAGTATTTT.

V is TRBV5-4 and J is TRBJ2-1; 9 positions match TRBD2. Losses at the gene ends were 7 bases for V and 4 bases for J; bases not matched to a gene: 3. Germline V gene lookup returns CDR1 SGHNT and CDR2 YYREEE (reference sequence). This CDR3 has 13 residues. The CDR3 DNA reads TGTGCCAGCGGAGCGGGGGGTTACAATGAGCAGTTCTTC. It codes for CASGAGGYNEQFF.

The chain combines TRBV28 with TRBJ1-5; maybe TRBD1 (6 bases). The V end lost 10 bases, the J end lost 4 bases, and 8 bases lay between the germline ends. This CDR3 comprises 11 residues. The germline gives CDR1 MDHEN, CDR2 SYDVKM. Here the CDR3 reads CATQGNQPQHF. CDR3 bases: TGTGCCACACAGGGAAATCAGCCCCAGCATTTT.

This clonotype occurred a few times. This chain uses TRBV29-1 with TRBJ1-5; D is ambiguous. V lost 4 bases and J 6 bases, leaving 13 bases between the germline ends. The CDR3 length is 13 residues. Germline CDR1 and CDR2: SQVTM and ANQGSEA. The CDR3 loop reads CSVVKTEGQPQHF. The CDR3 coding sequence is TGCAGCGTTGTAAAGACCGAAGGTCAGCCCCAGCATTTT. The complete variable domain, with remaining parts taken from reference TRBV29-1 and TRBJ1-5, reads SAVISQKPSRDICQRGTSLTIQCQVDSQVTMMFWYRQQPGQSLTLIATANQGSEATYESGFVIDKFPISRPNLTFSTLTVSNMSPEDSSIYLCSVVKTEGQPQHFGDGTRLSIL.

Written as DNA, the CDR3 is TGCGCCAGCAGCCAAGTTTCACAGCCAGAGACCCAGTACTTC. Its protein is CASSQVSQPETQYF. The chain couples TRBV4-3 to TRBJ2-5; D gene ambiguous. Germline CDR1 reads LGHNA; CDR2 reads YSLEER. Trimming shortened V by 1 base and J by 4 bases, and 10 bases separated the two germline ends. There are 14 residues in the CDR3.

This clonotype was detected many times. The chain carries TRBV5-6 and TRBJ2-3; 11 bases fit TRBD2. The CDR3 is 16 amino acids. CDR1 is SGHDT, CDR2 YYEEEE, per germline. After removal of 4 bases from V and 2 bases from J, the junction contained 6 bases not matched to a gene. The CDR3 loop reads CASSPSGGRDTDTQYF. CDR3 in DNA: TGTGCCAGCAGCCCTAGCGGGGGGCGGGACACAGATACGCAGTATTTT.

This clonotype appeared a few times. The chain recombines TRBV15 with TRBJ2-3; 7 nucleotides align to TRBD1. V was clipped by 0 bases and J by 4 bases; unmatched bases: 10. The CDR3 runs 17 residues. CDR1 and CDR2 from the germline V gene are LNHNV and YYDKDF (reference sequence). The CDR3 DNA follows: TGTGCCACCAGCAGAGATGGGTGGGACAGACTTGCAGATACGCAGTATTTT. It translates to CATSRDGWDRLADTQYF. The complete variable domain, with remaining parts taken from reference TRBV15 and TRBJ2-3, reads DAMVIQNPRYQVTQFGKPVTLSCSQTLNHNVMYWYQQKSSQAPKLLFHYYDKDFNNEADTPDNFQSRRPNTSFCFLDIRSPGLGDTAMYLCATSRDGWDRLADTQYFGPGTRLTVL.

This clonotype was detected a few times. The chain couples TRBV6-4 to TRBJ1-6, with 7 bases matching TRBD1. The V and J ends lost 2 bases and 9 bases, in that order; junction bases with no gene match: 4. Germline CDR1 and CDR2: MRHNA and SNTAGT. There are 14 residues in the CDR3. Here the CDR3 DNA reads TGTGCCAGCAGTGACGGGACAGAGACTTCACCCCTCCACTTT. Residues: CASSDGTETSPLHF.

The CDR3 coding sequence is TGTGCCACCCGTACCGTCTACGAGCAGTACTTC. Amino acids: CATRTVYEQYF. This chain connects TRBV10-3 to TRBJ2-7; D is uncertain. Germline loops: CDR1 ENHRY, CDR2 SYGVKD. The CDR3 has 11 residues. Trimming removed 10 bases from V and 3 bases from J, with 10 bases in between.

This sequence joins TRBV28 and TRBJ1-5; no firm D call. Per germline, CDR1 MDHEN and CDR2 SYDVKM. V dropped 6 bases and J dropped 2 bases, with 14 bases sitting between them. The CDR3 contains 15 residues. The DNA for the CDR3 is TGTGCCAGCAGACCCGCCCCTAGCCGCAATCAGCCCCAGCATTTT. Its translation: CASRPAPSRNQPQHF. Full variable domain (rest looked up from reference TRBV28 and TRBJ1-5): DVKVTQSSRYLVKRTGEKVFLECVQDMDHENMFWYRQDPGLGLRLIYFSYDVKMKEKGDIPEGYSVSREKKERFSLILESASTNQTSMYLCASRPAPSRNQPQHFGDGTRLSIL.

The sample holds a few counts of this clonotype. The CDR3 nucleotides are TGTGCCAGCAGCCAAGAAGGGGGGGATTACGAGCAGTACTTC. Its translation is CASSQEGGDYEQYF. V usage is TRBV3-1 and J usage is TRBJ2-7; D is perhaps TRBD2 (7 bases). Trimming took off 0 bases at V and 4 bases at J, with 10 bases between the two ends. CDR1 and CDR2 from the germline V gene are LGHDT and YNNKEL (reference sequence). This CDR3 region has 14 residues.

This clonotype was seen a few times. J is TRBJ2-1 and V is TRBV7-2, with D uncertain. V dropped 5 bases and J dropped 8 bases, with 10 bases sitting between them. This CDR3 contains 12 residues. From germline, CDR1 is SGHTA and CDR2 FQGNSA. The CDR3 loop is CASSLGFHEQFF. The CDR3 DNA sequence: TGTGCCAGCAGCCTAGGGTTCCATGAGCAGTTCTTC.

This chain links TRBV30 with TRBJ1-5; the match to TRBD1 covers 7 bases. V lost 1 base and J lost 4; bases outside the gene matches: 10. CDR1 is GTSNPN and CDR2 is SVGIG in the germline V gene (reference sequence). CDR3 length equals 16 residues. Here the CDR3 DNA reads TGTGCCTGGAGTGGACCTCGGGACAGTAGAAATCAGCCCCAGCATTTT. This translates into CAWSGPRDSRNQPQHF. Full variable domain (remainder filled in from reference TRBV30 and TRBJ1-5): SQTIHQWPATLVQPVGSPLSLECTVEGTSNPNLYWYRQAAGRGLQLLFYSVGIGQISSEVPQNLSASRPQDRQFILSSKKLLLSDSGFYLCAWSGPRDSRNQPQHFGDGTRLSIL.

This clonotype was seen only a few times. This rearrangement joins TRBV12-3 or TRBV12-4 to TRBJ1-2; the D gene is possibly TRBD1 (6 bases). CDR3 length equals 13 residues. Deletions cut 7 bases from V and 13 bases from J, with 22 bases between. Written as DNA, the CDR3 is TGTGCCAGCACTCTCCTCGGGGGGGGCCCTCGCACCTTC. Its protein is CASTLLGGGPRTF.

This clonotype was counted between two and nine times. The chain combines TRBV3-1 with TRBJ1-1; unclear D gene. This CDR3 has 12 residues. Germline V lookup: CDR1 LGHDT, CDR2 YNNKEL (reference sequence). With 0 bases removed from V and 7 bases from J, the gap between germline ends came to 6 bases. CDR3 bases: TGTGCCAGCAGCCAAGAAGAAGGTGAAGCTTTCTTT. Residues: CASSQEEGEAFF.

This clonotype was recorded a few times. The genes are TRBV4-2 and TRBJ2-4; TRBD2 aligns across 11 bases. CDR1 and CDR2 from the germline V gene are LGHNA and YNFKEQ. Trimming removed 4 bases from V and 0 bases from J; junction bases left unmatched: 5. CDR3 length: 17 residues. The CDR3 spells CASSPLAGGIAKNIQYF. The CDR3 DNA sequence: TGTGCCAGCAGCCCCTTAGCGGGGGGGATAGCCAAAAACATTCAGTACTTC.

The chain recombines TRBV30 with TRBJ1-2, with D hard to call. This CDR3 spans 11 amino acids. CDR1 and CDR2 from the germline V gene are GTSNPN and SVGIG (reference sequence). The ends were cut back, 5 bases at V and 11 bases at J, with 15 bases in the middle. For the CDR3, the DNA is TGTGCCTGGTCTGTGGCGCGGGTTTACACCTTC. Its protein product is CAWSVARVYTF.

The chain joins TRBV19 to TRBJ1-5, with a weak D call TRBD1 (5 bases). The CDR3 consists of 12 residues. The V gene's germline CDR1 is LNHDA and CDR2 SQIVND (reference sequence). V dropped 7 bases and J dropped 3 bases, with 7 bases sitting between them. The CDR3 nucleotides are TGTGCCAGTATGGACATCAATCAGCCCCAGCATTTT. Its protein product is CASMDINQPQHF.